The entry below gives a single TCR beta chain sequence along with its context. The antigen it binds to is not known. The record has no base qualities; no much larger clone is one base away. Reading from cysteine to phenylalanine, the CDR3 counts 14 amino acids. Only the CDR3 DNA is retained, 42 bases long and in frame from the first base. According to the germline V gene (reference sequence), CDR1 reads LGHDT and CDR2 reads YNNKEL. V was cut back by 2 bases and J by 5 bases, leaving a gap of 9 bases between them. TCRbeta-specific cDNA was reverse-transcribed from about 520 ng total RNA using a constant-region primer and ProtoScript II reverse transcriptase. TCRbeta libraries were built with three nested multiplex PCR rounds, a slightly modified ARM-PCR procedure. Each of the first two PCR rounds ran for around 10 cycles using multiplex TRBV1-TRBV30 forward primers together with a Cbeta reverse primer. Sample barcodes and Illumina adapters were added in a final 25-cycle PCR with Deep VentR polymerase. Before sequencing, amplicons of 200-500 bp were purified from gel using a QIAquick gel extraction kit. TCRbeta amplicons were sequenced on an Illumina HiSeq 2500 with 250-bp paired-end reads. The original pipeline was this. Quality trimming of reads was performed with Trimmomatic v0.33, and paired reads were merged with FLASH v1.2.11 so that full CDR3 sequences could be recovered. MiGEC v1.2.1b assigned V, D and J germline segments to the rearranged TCRbeta sequences. Clonotype statistics and Shannon-Wiener diversity indices were computed with VDJtools v1.0.0. To cut down on sampling bias, every analysis after diversity analysis relied on just the 250 most abundant clonotypes from each sample. TCRdb reanalyzed the raw reads on its own, using fastp at Q25 for trimming and MiXCR for clone calling, and kept in-frame beta chains. Identical CDR3 proteins give one entry, which carries the most common genes and DNA. For this entry, the V and J calls and clone size follow TCRdb and not the study's own pipeline. This sample holds approximately 340,000 distinct CDR3 sequences; 65% were observed only once. The ten largest clones represent under 8.5% of the sample.

This sample is part of a study of tumor-infiltrating lymphocytes in primary liver carcinoma (dated by TCRdb to 2016 to 2017). Broadly, across the study: Four to six patients with histopathologically diagnosed primary liver carcinoma underwent surgical resection in China between late 2015 and March 2016. The five patients had tumors of stage T1-T3 N0M0, with maximum diameters ranging from about 4.2 to 10 cm. TCRbeta repertoire sequencing, expression microarrays and whole-exome sequencing were combined in the study across five regions of each liver tumor, with adjacent normal tissue and blood also included. Each sample produced roughly 3.65 to 8 million productive TCRbeta reads, and read depth showed no significant difference between tissue types. A total of about 35 specimens from 5 patients, comprising some 25 tumor regions, 5 adjacent noncancerous liver tissues and 5 peripheral blood samples, were covered by TCRbeta repertoire sequencing. Hepatocellular carcinoma (four) or combined HCC and intrahepatic cholangiocarcinoma (one) was present in the five patients, who were three men and two women aged 30 to 69 years. Repertoires from technical replicates were highly reproducible, with mean shared-clone rates approximately 0.88 and correlation coefficients above 0.95.

Blood RNA was extracted from unsorted whole blood with TRIzol reagent; germline DNA came from the DNeasy Blood & Tissue kit. At the time of sampling, the patients had chronic HBV infection and had not received any treatment. Before surgery, roughly 4 milliliters of peripheral blood were drawn into K2EDTA tubes. Summary of the overall study and its limitations: Pairs of tumor regions showed greater repertoire overlap (mean 36%) than tumor-adjacent pairs (about 17%) or tumor-blood pairs (approximately 14%), which is consistent with antigen-driven expansion. With just 4 or 5 patients in the study, the authors point out that the findings should be validated in a larger study. Only the TCR beta chain was sequenced, so true repertoire diversity is likely underestimated because unpaired alpha chains were not captured. Compared with blood, tumors had a significantly larger share of the repertoire taken up by the top 250 clones (p = 0.039). Since the samples were bulk and unsorted, there was no way to compare CD4+ and CD8+ T cell repertoires.

The V and J segments used are TRBV3-1 and TRBJ2-2; confidence is insufficient to name the D gene. This sequence was found in a man aged 35-49 years with primary liver carcinoma and hepatitis B virus infection. Sequencing was carried out using peripheral blood. The DNA sequence is as follows: TGTGCCAGCAGCCAAACAGCGCGAACCGGGGAGCTGTTTTTT. Translated, it gives CASSQTARTGELFF.